What follows describes a single T cell receptor (beta chain). The data belong to a study of blood T cell repertoires in COVID-19. Trimming removed 3 bases from V and 6 bases from J; junction bases left unmatched: 10. This CDR3 region has 16 residues. CDR1 is MGHRA and CDR2 is YSYEKL in the germline V gene. The protocol was immunoSEQ multiplex PCR, while the TCRdb copy is restricted to in-frame clones and leaves out a portion. The sample contains a few hundred thousand clones, 65% to 85% of which appear only once. The chain joins TRBV4-1 to TRBJ2-3; 9 positions match TRBD2. The TCR was taken from a woman aged 40 to 50 who had recovered from COVID-19. The material sequenced was peripheral blood. The CDR3 spells CASSHGSGGPGDTQYF. The CDR3, as DNA: TGCGCCAGCAGCCATGGAAGCGGGGGGCCCGGGGATACGCAGTATTTT.